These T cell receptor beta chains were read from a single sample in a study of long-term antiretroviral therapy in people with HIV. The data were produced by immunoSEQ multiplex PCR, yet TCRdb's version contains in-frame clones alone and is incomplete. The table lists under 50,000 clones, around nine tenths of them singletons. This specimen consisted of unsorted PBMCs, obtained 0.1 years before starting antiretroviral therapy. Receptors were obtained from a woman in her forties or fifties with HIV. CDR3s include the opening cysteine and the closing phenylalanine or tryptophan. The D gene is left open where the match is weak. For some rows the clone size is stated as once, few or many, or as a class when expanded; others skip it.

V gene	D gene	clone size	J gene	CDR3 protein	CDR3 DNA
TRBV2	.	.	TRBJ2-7	CASSEPPYEQYF	TGTGCCAGCAGTGAACCCCCCTACGAGCAGTACTTC
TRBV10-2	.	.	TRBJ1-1	CATRDTNTEAFF	TGCGCCACCCGGGACACCAACACTGAAGCTTTCTTT
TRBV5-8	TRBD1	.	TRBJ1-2	CASTPLTGVGGYTF	TGTGCCAGCACCCCATTAACAGGGGTAGGTGGCTACACCTTC
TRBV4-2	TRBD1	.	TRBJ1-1	CASSQPQGFETEAFF	TGTGCCAGCAGCCAGCCACAGGGGTTTGAGACTGAAGCTTTCTTT
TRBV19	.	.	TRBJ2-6	CASGTADSGANVLTF	TGTGCCAGTGGGACCGCAGACTCTGGGGCCAACGTCCTGACTTTC
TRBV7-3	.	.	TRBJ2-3	CASSSRGADTQYF	TGTGCCAGCAGCTCCCGGGGCGCAGATACGCAGTATTTT
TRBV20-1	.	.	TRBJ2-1	CSASPADEQFF	TGCAGTGCTAGCCCGGCAGACGAGCAGTTCTTC
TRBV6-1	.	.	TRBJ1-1	CASILYSGNTEAFF	TGTGCCAGCATACTCTACTCGGGGAACACTGAAGCTTTCTTT
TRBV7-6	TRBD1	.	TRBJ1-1	CASSLQGDTEAFF	TGTGCCAGCAGCCTTCAGGGGGACACTGAAGCTTTCTTT
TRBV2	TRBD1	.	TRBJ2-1	CASEPTGGTSPYNEQFF	TGTGCCAGCGAACCAACAGGGGGAACATCTCCCTACAATGAGCAGTTCTTC
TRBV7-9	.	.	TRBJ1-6	CASSLGGDGSPLHF	TGTGCCAGCAGCTTAGGGGGGGACGGGTCACCCCTCCACTTT
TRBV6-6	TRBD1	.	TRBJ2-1	CASKGQGANEQFF	TGTGCCAGCAAGGGACAGGGGGCAAATGAGCAGTTCTTC
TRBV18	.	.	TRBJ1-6	CASSPQRSSSYNSPLHF	TGTGCCAGCTCACCACAGCGTTCGAGCTCCTATAATTCACCCCTCCACTTT
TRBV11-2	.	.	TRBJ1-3	CASSTLQGFSGNTIYF	TGTGCCAGCAGCACACTACAGGGATTCTCTGGAAACACCATATATTTT
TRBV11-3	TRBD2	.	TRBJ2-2	CASSLASGAHTGELFF	TGTGCCAGCAGCTTAGCCAGCGGGGCCCACACCGGGGAGCTGTTTTTT
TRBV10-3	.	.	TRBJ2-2	CAISESRDTGELFF	TGTGCCATCAGTGAGTCGAGGGACACCGGGGAGCTGTTTTTT
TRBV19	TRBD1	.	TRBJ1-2	CASSVGQEAQVLF	TGTGCCAGTAGTGTTGGACAGGAAGCACAAGTACTCTTC
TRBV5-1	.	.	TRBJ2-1	CASTWITGRNEQFF	TGCGCCAGCACCTGGATTACAGGGAGGAATGAGCAGTTCTTC
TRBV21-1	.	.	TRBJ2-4	CASSKFGWWDRGQVTKNIQYF	TGTGCCAGCAGCAAGTTCGGGTGGTGGGACAGGGGGCAGGTAACCAAAAACATTCAGTACTTC
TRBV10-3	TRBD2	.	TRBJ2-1	CAIRRIGTSGGDNEQFF	TGTGCCATCAGACGCATAGGGACTAGCGGGGGAGACAATGAGCAGTTCTTC
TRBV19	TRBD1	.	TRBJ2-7	CASSIEGQGHYEQYF	TGTGCCAGTAGTATAGAGGGACAGGGACACTACGAGCAGTACTTC
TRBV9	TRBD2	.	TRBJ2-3	CASSVEAGGPDTQYF	TGTGCCAGCAGCGTAGAAGCGGGGGGCCCAGATACGCAGTATTTT
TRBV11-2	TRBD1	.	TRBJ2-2	CASSAGTGSYTGELFF	TGTGCCAGCAGCGCGGGGACAGGTTCATACACCGGGGAGCTGTTTTTT
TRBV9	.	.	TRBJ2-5	CASSVDSGDRGQYF	TGTGCCAGCAGCGTAGATTCTGGGGATCGGGGCCAGTACTTC
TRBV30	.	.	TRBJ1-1	CAWSTAGGTEAFF	TGTGCCTGGAGTACTGCTGGAGGCACTGAAGCTTTCTTT
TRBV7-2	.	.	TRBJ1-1	CASSLVGGITEAFF	TGTGCCAGCAGCTTAGTGGGGGGGATCACTGAAGCTTTCTTT
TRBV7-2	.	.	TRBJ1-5	CASSLSSRGQPQHF	TGTGCCAGCAGCTTATCCTCCCGGGGTCAGCCCCAGCATTTT
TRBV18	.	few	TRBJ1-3	CASSFGQGNTIYF	TGTGCCAGCTCATTCGGACAGGGAAACACCATATATTTT
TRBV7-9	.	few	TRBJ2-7	CASSFTNSYEQYF	TGTGCCAGCAGCTTCACAAACTCCTACGAGCAGTACTTC
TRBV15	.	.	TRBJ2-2	CATSEFAGWNTGELFF	TGTGCCACCAGCGAATTTGCGGGCTGGAACACCGGGGAGCTGTTTTTT
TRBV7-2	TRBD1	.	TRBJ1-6	CASSLGAQGASYNSPLHF	TGTGCCAGCAGCTTAGGGGCGCAGGGGGCGTCCTATAATTCACCCCTCCACTTT
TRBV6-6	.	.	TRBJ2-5	CASNEVQGQTQYF	TGTGCCAGCAACGAGGTTCAGGGGCAGACCCAGTACTTC
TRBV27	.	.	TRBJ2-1	CASSPSHSSYNEQFF	TGTGCCAGCAGTCCATCCCACTCGTCCTACAATGAGCAGTTCTTC
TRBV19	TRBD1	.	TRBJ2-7	CASTIGQGVGEQYF	TGTGCCAGTACCATCGGGCAGGGGGTTGGCGAGCAGTACTTC
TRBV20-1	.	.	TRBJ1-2	CSAWGRDGYTF	TGCAGTGCTTGGGGGAGGGATGGCTACACCTTC
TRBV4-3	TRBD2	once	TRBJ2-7	CASSPGRGALADEQYF	TGCGCCAGCAGCCCAGGGCGGGGGGCCCTGGCGGACGAGCAGTACTTC
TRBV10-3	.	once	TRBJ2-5	CAISESKSGLSETQYF	TGTGCCATCAGTGAGTCGAAATCGGGACTGTCGGAGACCCAGTACTTC
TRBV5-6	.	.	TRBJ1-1	CASSLGSGAQNTEAFF	TGTGCCAGCAGCTTGGGGTCAGGGGCGCAGAACACTGAAGCTTTCTTT
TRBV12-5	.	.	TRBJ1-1	CASGLRRANTEAFF	TGTGCTAGTGGTTTGAGACGGGCGAACACTGAAGCTTTCTTT
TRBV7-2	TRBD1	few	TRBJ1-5	CASSLQSRGSNQPQHF	TGTGCCAGCAGCTTACAGTCCAGGGGGAGCAATCAGCCCCAGCATTTT
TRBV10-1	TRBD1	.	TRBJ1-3	CASSDPDRVGNTIYF	TGCGCCAGCAGTGATCCGGACAGGGTTGGAAACACCATATATTTT
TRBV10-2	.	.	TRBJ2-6	CASRTLSGANVLTF	TGCGCCAGTAGGACCCTCTCTGGGGCCAACGTCCTGACTTTC
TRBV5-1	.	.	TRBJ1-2	CASSLDGLGAGGYTF	TGCGCCAGCAGCTTGGATGGGCTGGGGGCGGGAGGCTACACCTTC
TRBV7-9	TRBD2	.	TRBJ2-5	CASSKNPGGGRQETQYF	TGTGCCAGCAGCAAGAACCCTGGGGGGGGACGGCAAGAGACCCAGTACTTC
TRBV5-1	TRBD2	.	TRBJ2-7	CASSWTSGGTYEQYF	TGCGCCAGCAGCTGGACTAGCGGGGGCACCTACGAGCAGTACTTC
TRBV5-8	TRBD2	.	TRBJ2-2	CASSPRAGRLGELFF	TGTGCCAGCAGCCCGCGAGCGGGGCGCTTAGGGGAGCTGTTTTTT
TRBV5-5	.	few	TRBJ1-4	CASSLDLREKLFF	TGTGCCAGCAGCTTGGACCTGAGGGAAAAACTGTTTTTT
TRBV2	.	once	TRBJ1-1	CASTGYRTPGTEAFF	TGTGCCAGCACCGGTTACAGGACCCCGGGCACTGAAGCTTTCTTT
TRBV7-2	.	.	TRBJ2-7	CASSLARGSSYEQYF	TGTGCCAGCAGCTTAGCACGGGGAAGCTCCTACGAGCAGTACTTC
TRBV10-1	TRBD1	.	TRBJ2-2	CASSDSGRGPGELFF	TGCGCCAGCAGTGACAGTGGCAGGGGGCCCGGGGAGCTGTTTTTT
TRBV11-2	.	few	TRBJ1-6	CASSEMGNSPLHF	TGTGCCAGCAGCGAGATGGGTAATTCACCCCTCCACTTT
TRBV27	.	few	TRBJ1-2	CASSPSDLRRGYTF	TGTGCCAGCAGTCCCTCGGACCTAAGGAGGGGCTACACCTTC
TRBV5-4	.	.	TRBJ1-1	CASSLEGRNTEAFF	TGTGCCAGCAGCTTGGAGGGTAGGAACACTGAAGCTTTCTTT
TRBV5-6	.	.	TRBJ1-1	CASSLIGKNRILPNTEAFF	TGTGCCAGCAGCCTAATCGGGAAGAACAGAATCCTCCCGAACACTGAAGCTTTCTTT
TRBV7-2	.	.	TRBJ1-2	CASSFTIPSPALYGYTF	TGTGCCAGCAGCTTTACCATTCCTTCCCCAGCCCTCTATGGCTACACCTTC
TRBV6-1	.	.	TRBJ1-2	CASSGEDYGYTF	TGTGCCAGCAGTGGGGAGGACTATGGCTACACCTTC
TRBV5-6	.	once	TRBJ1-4	CASSAGQFNEKLFF	TGTGCCAGCAGCGCCGGACAGTTTAATGAAAAACTGTTTTTT